The 14 T cell receptor beta chains in this list originate from one sample, sequenced in a study of control samples from healthy donors and cancer patients. Only in-frame clones appear in the TCRdb table, and some are missing; sequencing was by immunoSEQ multiplex PCR. The sample records 40,000 to 60,000 clones, 80% to 90% being singletons. The sample comprised PBMCs. The origin of the receptors is a woman in her forties or fifties with lung cancer.

This chain joins TRBV21-1 and TRBJ1-1; the D segment call TRBD1 is taken from the table without a DNA check. TRBV21-1 is tagged as a pseudogene. This CDR3 is 15 amino acids long. CDR3 sequence (DNA): TGTGCCAGCAGCCCCCGACAGAAACCAAACACTGAAGCTTTCTTT. It codes for CASSPRQKPNTEAFF.

This sequence joins TRBV6-5 and TRBJ1-5; D possibly corresponds to TRBD1 (5 bases). CDR1 MNHEY and CDR2 SVGAGI come from the germline V gene. The V gene lost 7 bases and the J gene lost 1 base, with 14 bases spanning the gap. The CDR3 runs 15 residues. The CDR3 DNA is TGTGCCAGCACCAAGACAGCCGGGAGCAATCAGCCCCAGCATTTT. As protein: CASTKTAGSNQPQHF.

There are a few counts of this clone. The gene calls are TRBV10-2 and TRBJ1-1; the D gene is possibly TRBD1 (5 bases). The V and J ends lost 7 bases and 0 bases respectively, with 12 bases between them. This CDR3 is built from 14 residues. The germline V gene encodes CDR1 WSHSY and CDR2 SAAADI. The CDR3 DNA sequence: TGCGCCAGCACGTGGGGGGGTCTGAACACTGAAGCTTTCTTT. Translating gives CASTWGGLNTEAFF.

The CDR3 DNA follows: TGTGCCAGCAGCACGGGACTAGCGGGGTACAATGAGCAGTTCTTC. It encodes CASSTGLAGYNEQFF. The V call is TRBV5-6, the J call TRBJ2-1; 13 bases map to TRBD2. V lost 4 bases, J lost 4 bases, and 2 bases stayed unmatched. Germline CDR1 reads SGHDT; CDR2 reads YYEEEE. The length of the CDR3 is 15 residues.

The CDR3 here is CASSSLLSSYEQYF. DNA of the CDR3: TGTGCCAGCAGTTCCCTACTGAGCTCCTACGAGCAGTACTTC. This rearrangement joins TRBV6-5 to TRBJ2-7; no reliable D call. The CDR3 extends over 14 amino acids. Trimming stripped 4 bases from V and 0 bases from J, with 10 bases between. The V gene's germline CDR1 is MNHEY and CDR2 SVGAGI.

The chain couples TRBV29-1 to TRBJ1-1; no firm D call. CDR3 length: 13 amino acids. V was shortened by 4 bases and J by 0 bases, with 9 bases between the two germline ends. Germline V gene lookup returns CDR1 SQVTM and CDR2 ANQGSEA. CDR3 DNA: TGCAGCGTTGGGACTCTCATGAACACTGAAGCTTTCTTT. Residues: CSVGTLMNTEAFF.

This chain links TRBV12-3 or TRBV12-4 with TRBJ2-3; 7 bases agree with TRBD1. The J segment lost 4 bases and the V segment lost 5 bases, leaving 3 bases of the junction unmatched. The CDR3 has 13 amino acids. CDR3 amino acids: CASSLTGADTQYF. CDR3 in DNA: TGTGCCAGCAGTCTCACAGGGGCAGATACGCAGTATTTT.

The chain links TRBV5-1 to TRBJ2-7, with D perhaps assigned TRBD1 or TRBD2 (6 bases each). This CDR3 has 14 residues. The V and J ends lost 1 base and 2 bases respectively, with 10 bases between them. Germline CDR1 is SGHRS and CDR2 is YFSETQ. CDR3 sequence: CASSLRGDTYEQYF. The DNA for the CDR3 is TGCGCCAGCAGCTTGAGGGGGGATACCTACGAGCAGTACTTC.

The sample holds one count of this clone. V gene TRBV6-1 combines with J gene TRBJ1-6, with unresolved D. Trimming cost V 2 bases and J 6 bases, with 8 bases left between them. The length of the CDR3 is 14 residues. Germline CDR1 and CDR2: MNHNS and SASEGT. This CDR3 reads CASSERGSNSPLHF. Written as DNA, the CDR3 is TGTGCCAGCAGTGAAAGAGGTTCTAATTCACCCCTCCACTTT.

This chain links TRBV9 with TRBJ1-2; tentatively, D is TRBD1 (6 bases). The CDR3 loop spans 19 amino acids. The V gene lost 1 base and the J gene lost 6 bases, with 28 bases spanning the gap. Germline CDR1 and CDR2: SGDLS and YYNGEE. DNA of the CDR3: TGTGCCAGCAGCGTATCCACGAGGGGGGGGTCGGAAGGAGAAAATGGCTACACCTTC. It encodes CASSVSTRGGSEGENGYTF.

The chain carries TRBV4-2 and TRBJ2-7, with a tentative D call TRBD1 (6 bases). This CDR3 has 12 residues. The V end was cut by 4 bases, the J end by 6 bases, with 10 bases between. Germline CDR1 reads LGHNA; CDR2 reads YNFKEQ. This chain's CDR3 is CASSLQGSEQYF. CDR3 DNA: TGTGCCAGCAGCCTCCAGGGGTCCGAGCAGTACTTC.

This chain links TRBV27 with TRBJ2-7; 10 nucleotides agree with TRBD1. Germline V gene data show CDR1 as MNHEY and CDR2 as SMNVEV (reference sequence). V shed 4 bases and J 6 bases; nucleotides not matched to a gene: 9. The CDR3 runs to 15 residues. CDR3: CASSSTPGQGREQYF. The CDR3 DNA reads TGTGCCAGCAGTTCGACTCCGGGACAGGGGCGCGAGCAGTACTTC.

This rearrangement joins TRBV4-1 to TRBJ2-3; a weak D match, TRBD2 (6 bases). Germline CDR1 reads MGHRA; CDR2 reads YSYEKL. V lost 0 bases, J lost 11 bases, and 12 bases lay in between. This CDR3 spans 13 amino acids. Here the CDR3 reads CASSQEGGLGQYF. CDR3 nucleotides: TGCGCCAGCAGCCAAGAAGGAGGGTTGGGGCAGTATTTT.

The rearrangement joins TRBV19 to TRBJ1-2; 9 positions match TRBD1. J was trimmed by 8 bases and V by 6 bases; bases with no gene match: 7. This CDR3 comprises 13 residues. The germline V gene has CDR1 LNHDA and CDR2 SQIVND (reference sequence). CDR3 sequence reads: CASSQGQGGGYTF. In DNA form, the CDR3 reads TGTGCCAGTAGCCAGGGACAGGGAGGAGGCTACACCTTC. Complete variable domain (other parts from reference TRBV19 and TRBJ1-2): DGGITQSPKYLFRKEGQNVTLSCEQNLNHDAMYWYRQDPGQGLRLIYYSQIVNDFQKGDIAEGYSVSREKKESFPLTVTSAQKNPTAFYLCASSQGQGGGYTFGSGTRLTVV.